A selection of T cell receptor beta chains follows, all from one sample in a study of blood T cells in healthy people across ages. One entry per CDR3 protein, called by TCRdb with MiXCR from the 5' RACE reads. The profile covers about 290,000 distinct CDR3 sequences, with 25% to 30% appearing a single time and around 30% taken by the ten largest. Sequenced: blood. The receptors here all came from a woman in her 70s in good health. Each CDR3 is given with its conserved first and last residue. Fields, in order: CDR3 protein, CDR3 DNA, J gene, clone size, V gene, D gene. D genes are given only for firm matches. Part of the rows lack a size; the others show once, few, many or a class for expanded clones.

CDR3 protein: CASSQTDRQGSYEQYF
CDR3 DNA: TGCGCCAGCAGCCAAACCGATCGACAGGGATCCTACGAGCAGTACTTC
J gene: TRBJ2-7
clone size: many
V gene: TRBV4-3
D gene: TRBD1

CDR3 protein: CSVRGTLTDTQYF
CDR3 DNA: TGCAGCGTCAGGGGCACTTTGACAGATACGCAGTATTTT
J gene: TRBJ2-3
clone size: NA
V gene: TRBV29-1
D gene: NA

CDR3 protein: CASSFSSGEETQYF
CDR3 DNA: TGTGCCAGCAGTTTCTCTAGCGGGGAAGAGACCCAGTACTTC
J gene: TRBJ2-5
clone size: few
V gene: TRBV12-3/TRBV12-4
D gene: TRBD2

CDR3 protein: CASSPRTGGGSPLHF
CDR3 DNA: TGTGCCAGCAGCCCTAGGACAGGGGGAGGTTCACCCCTCCACTTT
J gene: TRBJ1-6
clone size: few
V gene: TRBV7-2
D gene: TRBD1

CDR3 protein: CAGSVGRGSGEQYF
CDR3 DNA: TGTGCCGGCAGCGTAGGCAGGGGCTCGGGTGAGCAGTACTTC
J gene: TRBJ2-7
clone size: few
V gene: TRBV9
D gene: NA

CDR3 protein: CATSSQRWGIAKNIQYF
CDR3 DNA: TGTGCCACCAGCAGCCAACGATGGGGGATCGCCAAAAACATTCAGTACTTC
J gene: TRBJ2-4
clone size: NA
V gene: TRBV15
D gene: NA

CDR3 protein: CASSLAASTVGETQYF
CDR3 DNA: TGTGCCAGCAGCTTAGCTGCTAGTACGGTGGGTGAGACCCAGTACTTC
J gene: TRBJ2-5
clone size: NA
V gene: TRBV11-2
D gene: NA

CDR3 protein: CATSRDGDYEQYF
CDR3 DNA: TGTGCCACCAGCAGAGATGGCGACTACGAGCAGTACTTC
J gene: TRBJ2-7
clone size: NA
V gene: TRBV15
D gene: NA

CDR3 protein: CASSTGTGALYGYTF
CDR3 DNA: TGTGCCAGCAGCACCGGGACAGGGGCCCTCTATGGCTACACCTTC
J gene: TRBJ1-2
clone size: NA
V gene: TRBV7-2
D gene: TRBD1

CDR3 protein: CASSSSPGTGQYEQYF
CDR3 DNA: TGTGCCAGCAGCTCTTCTCCCGGGACAGGGCAGTACGAGCAGTACTTC
J gene: TRBJ2-7
clone size: NA
V gene: TRBV6-1
D gene: TRBD1

CDR3 protein: CASRVGAEFYEQYF
CDR3 DNA: TGTGCCAGCAGAGTGGGGGCCGAATTTTACGAGCAGTACTTC
J gene: TRBJ2-7
clone size: few
V gene: TRBV12-3/TRBV12-4
D gene: NA

CDR3 protein: CASSLWGENIQYF
CDR3 DNA: TGTGCCAGCAGTTTATGGGGGGAAAACATTCAGTACTTC
J gene: TRBJ2-4
clone size: few
V gene: TRBV12-3/TRBV12-4
D gene: NA

CDR3 protein: CASGVPRTDTQYF
CDR3 DNA: TGTGCCAGCGGTGTCCCCCGCACAGATACGCAGTATTTT
J gene: TRBJ2-3
clone size: few
V gene: TRBV12-3/TRBV12-4
D gene: NA

CDR3 protein: CASSLWSAGAETQYF
CDR3 DNA: TGCGCCAGCAGCTTGTGGTCGGCCGGGGCGGAGACCCAGTACTTC
J gene: TRBJ2-5
clone size: NA
V gene: TRBV5-1
D gene: NA

CDR3 protein: CATSDPGLAPQETQYF
CDR3 DNA: TGTGCCACCAGTGATCCCGGACTAGCGCCACAAGAGACCCAGTACTTC
J gene: TRBJ2-5
clone size: many
V gene: TRBV24-1
D gene: TRBD2

CDR3 protein: CASSALAGGDNEQFF
CDR3 DNA: TGTGCCAGCAGCGCACTAGCGGGAGGAGACAATGAGCAGTTCTTC
J gene: TRBJ2-1
clone size: few
V gene: TRBV9
D gene: TRBD2

CDR3 protein: CSVVWVERPRDTQYF
CDR3 DNA: TGCAGCGTTGTTTGGGTGGAGCGGCCTCGGGATACGCAGTATTTT
J gene: TRBJ2-3
clone size: NA
V gene: TRBV29-1
D gene: NA

CDR3 protein: CASSPTGRGTGELFF
CDR3 DNA: TGTGCCAGCAGCCCAACGGGGAGGGGCACCGGGGAGCTGTTTTTT
J gene: TRBJ2-2
clone size: NA
V gene: TRBV7-2
D gene: TRBD2

CDR3 protein: CAGSQGSYEQYF
CDR3 DNA: TGTGCCGGCAGCCAAGGGTCCTACGAGCAGTACTTC
J gene: TRBJ2-7
clone size: few
V gene: TRBV3-1
D gene: NA

CDR3 protein: CASLKFPRRRTSETQYF
CDR3 DNA: TGTGCCAGCCTCAAATTTCCACGGAGGAGGACTTCGGAGACCCAGTACTTC
J gene: TRBJ2-5
clone size: many
V gene: TRBV28
D gene: NA

CDR3 protein: CASSQRQGSYEQYF
CDR3 DNA: TGTGCCAGCAGCCAGCGACAGGGCTCCTACGAGCAGTACTTC
J gene: TRBJ2-7
clone size: NA
V gene: TRBV3-1
D gene: TRBD1

CDR3 protein: CASSESYSVSETQYF
CDR3 DNA: TGTGCCAGCAGTGAATCTTACAGCGTTAGCGAGACCCAGTACTTC
J gene: TRBJ2-5
clone size: many
V gene: TRBV25-1
D gene: NA

CDR3 protein: CASSIRQGNEQYF
CDR3 DNA: TGCGCCAGCAGCATTCGACAGGGGAACGAGCAGTACTTC
J gene: TRBJ2-7
clone size: NA
V gene: TRBV5-1
D gene: TRBD1

CDR3 protein: CASSPTGLAGNYEQYF
CDR3 DNA: TGCGCCAGCAGCCCCACGGGACTAGCGGGAAACTACGAGCAGTACTTC
J gene: TRBJ2-7
clone size: few
V gene: TRBV5-1
D gene: TRBD2

CDR3 protein: CSASSTSGIYEQFF
CDR3 DNA: TGCAGTGCTAGTTCAACTAGCGGGATTTATGAGCAGTTCTTC
J gene: TRBJ2-1
clone size: many
V gene: TRBV20-1
D gene: TRBD2

CDR3 protein: CASSAGQGAGETQYF
CDR3 DNA: TGCGCCAGCAGCGCGGGACAGGGGGCAGGAGAGACCCAGTACTTC
J gene: TRBJ2-5
clone size: once
V gene: TRBV5-1
D gene: TRBD1

CDR3 protein: CASSHPLTSYYEQYF
CDR3 DNA: TGTGCCAGCAGCCATCCCCTGACTTCCTACTACGAGCAGTACTTC
J gene: TRBJ2-7
clone size: NA
V gene: TRBV14
D gene: NA

CDR3 protein: CSVIRGEEAFF
CDR3 DNA: TGCAGCGTGATCAGAGGAGAGGAAGCTTTCTTT
J gene: TRBJ1-1
clone size: NA
V gene: TRBV29-1
D gene: NA

CDR3 protein: CASSQDGTNDETQYF
CDR3 DNA: TGCGCCAGCAGCCAAGATGGGACTAATGATGAGACCCAGTACTTC
J gene: TRBJ2-5
clone size: NA
V gene: TRBV4-1
D gene: TRBD2

CDR3 protein: CAIKGRLQDTQYF
CDR3 DNA: TGTGCCATAAAGGGCAGACTCCAGGATACGCAGTATTTT
J gene: TRBJ2-3
clone size: few
V gene: TRBV10-3
D gene: NA

CDR3 protein: CASSFLGSETQYF
CDR3 DNA: TGCGCCAGCAGCTTTCTGGGTTCGGAGACCCAGTACTTC
J gene: TRBJ2-5
clone size: many
V gene: TRBV5-1
D gene: NA

CDR3 protein: CASSLGTSNSPETQYF
CDR3 DNA: TGTGCCAGCAGCTTAGGTACCAGCAACTCACCAGAGACCCAGTACTTC
J gene: TRBJ2-5
clone size: few
V gene: TRBV7-9
D gene: NA

CDR3 protein: CASRQGPNTGELFF
CDR3 DNA: TGTGCCAGCAGACAAGGACCTAACACCGGGGAGCTGTTTTTT
J gene: TRBJ2-2
clone size: NA
V gene: TRBV7-9
D gene: NA

CDR3 protein: CSVEAGTSVSYNERFF
CDR3 DNA: TGCAGCGTTGAGGCCGGGACTAGCGTGTCCTACAATGAGCGGTTCTTC
J gene: TRBJ2-5
clone size: NA
V gene: TRBV29-1
D gene: TRBD2

CDR3 protein: CSARLQSGGEQYF
CDR3 DNA: TGCAGTGCTAGACTACAAAGCGGGGGTGAGCAGTACTTC
J gene: TRBJ2-5
clone size: NA
V gene: TRBV20-1
D gene: TRBD2

CDR3 protein: CASSPSGRAGTQYF
CDR3 DNA: TGTGCCAGCAGCCCGAGCGGGAGGGCGGGTACGCAGTATTTT
J gene: TRBJ2-3
clone size: once
V gene: TRBV11-2
D gene: TRBD2

CDR3 protein: CASSSLGTSGEKDTQYF
CDR3 DNA: TGCGCCAGCAGCTCTCTAGGGACTAGCGGGGAGAAAGATACGCAGTATTTT
J gene: TRBJ2-3
clone size: NA
V gene: TRBV5-1
D gene: TRBD2

CDR3 protein: CASSHLSVGGETQYF
CDR3 DNA: TGCGCCAGCAGCCATTTGTCGGTAGGGGGAGAGACCCAGTACTTC
J gene: TRBJ2-5
clone size: once
V gene: TRBV4-1
D gene: NA

CDR3 protein: CASSLEGAPGELFF
CDR3 DNA: TGCGCCAGCAGCTTGGAAGGGGCGCCCGGGGAGCTGTTTTTT
J gene: TRBJ2-2
clone size: few
V gene: TRBV5-1
D gene: NA

CDR3 protein: CASSLEANIQYF
CDR3 DNA: TGTGCCAGCAGTTTGGAAGCAAACATTCAGTACTTC
J gene: TRBJ2-4
clone size: many
V gene: TRBV12-3/TRBV12-4
D gene: NA

CDR3 protein: CASSLSGGELFF
CDR3 DNA: TGTGCCAGCAGCTTAAGTGGCGGGGAGCTGTTTTTT
J gene: TRBJ2-2
clone size: many
V gene: TRBV7-9
D gene: NA

CDR3 protein: CASSLARGDGYPF
CDR3 DNA: TGTGCCAGCAGCTTAGCGAGGGGCGATGGCTACCCCTTC
J gene: TRBJ1-2
clone size: few
V gene: TRBV7-9
D gene: NA

CDR3 protein: CAISDVRSGETQYF
CDR3 DNA: TGTGCCATCAGTGATGTTAGATCGGGGGAGACCCAGTACTTC
J gene: TRBJ2-5
clone size: few
V gene: TRBV10-3
D gene: NA

CDR3 protein: CASSPAVNYGCTF
CDR3 DNA: TGTGCCAGCAGCCCGGCCGTTAACTATGGCTGCACCTTC
J gene: TRBJ1-2
clone size: NA
V gene: TRBV7-9
D gene: NA

CDR3 protein: CASSQDRQPQHF
CDR3 DNA: TGTGCCAGCAGCCAAGACAGGCAGCCCCAGCATTTT
J gene: TRBJ1-5
clone size: NA
V gene: TRBV4-2
D gene: NA

CDR3 protein: CASSKAPGTSTGELFF
CDR3 DNA: TGTGCCAGCAGCAAAGCCCCCGGGACTAGTACCGGGGAGCTGTTTTTT
J gene: TRBJ2-2
clone size: NA
V gene: TRBV9
D gene: TRBD2

CDR3 protein: CASSLQDYGYTF
CDR3 DNA: TGTGCCAGCAGCTTACAAGACTATGGCTACACCTTC
J gene: TRBJ1-2
clone size: once
V gene: TRBV7-9
D gene: NA

CDR3 protein: CASSATGAYEQYF
CDR3 DNA: TGTGCCAGCAGCGCGACAGGGGCCTACGAGCAGTACTTC
J gene: TRBJ2-7
clone size: many
V gene: TRBV9
D gene: TRBD1

CDR3 protein: CASTGTLNYGYTF
CDR3 DNA: TGTGCCAGCACCGGGACACTAAACTATGGCTACACCTTC
J gene: TRBJ1-2
clone size: few
V gene: TRBV19
D gene: NA

CDR3 protein: CASRATIYEQYF
CDR3 DNA: TGTGCCAGCAGAGCCACTATTTACGAGCAGTACTTC
J gene: TRBJ2-7
clone size: many
V gene: TRBV6-6
D gene: NA

CDR3 protein: CASSHLSGGLHLVTGELFF
CDR3 DNA: TGTGCCAGCAGCCACTTATCCGGGGGGCTTCATTTGGTAACCGGGGAGCTGTTTTTT
J gene: TRBJ2-2
clone size: few
V gene: TRBV14
D gene: NA

CDR3 protein: CASSFGAWETQYF
CDR3 DNA: TGTGCCAGCAGTTTTGGGGCCTGGGAGACCCAGTACTTC
J gene: TRBJ2-5
clone size: few
V gene: TRBV12-3/TRBV12-4
D gene: NA

CDR3 protein: CSVAVGRETQYF
CDR3 DNA: TGCAGCGTTGCGGTGGGGAGGGAGACCCAGTACTTC
J gene: TRBJ2-5
clone size: few
V gene: TRBV29-1
D gene: NA

CDR3 protein: CASSQTVKGETQYF
CDR3 DNA: TGTGCCAGCAGCCAGACAGTCAAGGGGGAGACCCAGTACTTC
J gene: TRBJ2-5
clone size: few
V gene: TRBV3-1
D gene: NA

CDR3 protein: CSASVQGRNTDTQYF
CDR3 DNA: TGCAGTGCTAGTGTACAGGGAAGGAACACAGATACGCAGTATTTT
J gene: TRBJ2-3
clone size: few
V gene: TRBV20-1
D gene: NA

CDR3 protein: CASSVGGYGELFF
CDR3 DNA: TGTGCCAGCAGCGTAGGCGGGTACGGGGAGCTGTTTTTT
J gene: TRBJ2-2
clone size: NA
V gene: TRBV9
D gene: NA

CDR3 protein: CASSLSRGSTDTQYF
CDR3 DNA: TGTGCCAGCAGCTTATCCAGGGGTAGCACAGATACGCAGTATTTT
J gene: TRBJ2-3
clone size: few
V gene: TRBV7-6
D gene: NA

CDR3 protein: CASSFRAETQYF
CDR3 DNA: TGTGCCAGCAGCTTCAGGGCAGAGACCCAGTACTTC
J gene: TRBJ2-5
clone size: few
V gene: TRBV7-9
D gene: NA